The source of this TCR beta chain is a study of blood T cell repertoires in COVID-19. For the study at large: COVID-19 samples from acute and convalescent phases originated in the United States, Italy and Spain. The analysed material was cDNA or gDNA that came from T cells, B-cell-depleted T cells, or PBMCs.

Method: immunoSEQ multiplex PCR; TCRdb's copy keeps in-frame clones and lacks some. Here the sample spans 300,000 or so clones, roughly 90% being singletons. Trimming left V 4 bases short and J 2 bases short, with 12 bases between. The CDR3 extends over 14 amino acids. Looked up from germline, CDR1 is SGDLS and CDR2 is YYNGEE. The material sequenced was peripheral blood. V and J are TRBV9 and TRBJ2-5, with D possibly being TRBD1 (6 bases). This clonotype was sampled from a man younger than 35 who had recovered from COVID-19. Here the CDR3 reads CASSPGQRQETQYF. The DNA of the CDR3 is TGTGCCAGCAGCCCAGGACAGAGACAAGAGACCCAGTACTTC.